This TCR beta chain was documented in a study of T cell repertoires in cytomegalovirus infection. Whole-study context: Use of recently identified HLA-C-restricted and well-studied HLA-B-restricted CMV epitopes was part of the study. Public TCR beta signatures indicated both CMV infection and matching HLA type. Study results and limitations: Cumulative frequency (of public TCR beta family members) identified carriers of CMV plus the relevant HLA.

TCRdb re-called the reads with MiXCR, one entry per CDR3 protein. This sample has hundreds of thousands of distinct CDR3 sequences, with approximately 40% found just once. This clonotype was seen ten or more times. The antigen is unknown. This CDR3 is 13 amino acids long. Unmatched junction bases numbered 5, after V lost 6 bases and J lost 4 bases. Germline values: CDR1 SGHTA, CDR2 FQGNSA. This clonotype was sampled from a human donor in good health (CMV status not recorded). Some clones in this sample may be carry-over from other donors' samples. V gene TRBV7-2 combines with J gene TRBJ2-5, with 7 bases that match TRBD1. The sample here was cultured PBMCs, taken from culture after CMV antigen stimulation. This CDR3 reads CASRPPGGETQYF. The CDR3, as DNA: TGTGCCAGCAGGCCCCCAGGGGGAGAGACCCAGTACTTC.